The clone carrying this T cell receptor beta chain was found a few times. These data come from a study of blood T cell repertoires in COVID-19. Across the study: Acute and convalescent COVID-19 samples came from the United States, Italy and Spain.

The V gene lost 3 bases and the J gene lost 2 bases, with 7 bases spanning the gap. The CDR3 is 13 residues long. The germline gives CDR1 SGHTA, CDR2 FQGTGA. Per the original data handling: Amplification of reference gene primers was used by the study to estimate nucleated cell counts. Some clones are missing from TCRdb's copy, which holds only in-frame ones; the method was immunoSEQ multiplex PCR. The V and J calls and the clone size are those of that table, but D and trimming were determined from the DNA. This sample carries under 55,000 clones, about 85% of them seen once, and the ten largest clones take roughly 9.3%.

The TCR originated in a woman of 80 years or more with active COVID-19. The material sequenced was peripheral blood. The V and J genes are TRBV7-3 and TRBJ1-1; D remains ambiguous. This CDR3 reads CASSFGKNTEAFF. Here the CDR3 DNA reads TGTGCCAGCAGCTTTGGCAAAAACACTGAAGCTTTCTTT.